This TCR beta chain was captured in a study of T cells expressing NK-cell markers. TCRdb reprocessed the 5' RACE reads, keeping one entry per CDR3 protein, no DNA. The table lists about 400,000 distinct CDR3 sequences. The germline V gene encodes CDR1 SGHTA and CDR2 FQGNSA. This CDR3 region has 15 residues. This chain links TRBV7-2 with TRBJ1-5; TCRdb's D call of TRBD1 is untestable without DNA. The sequenced material came from blood T cells: a sorted CD56 or NKG2C T cell subset, CD4+ or CD8+ T cells, or bulk PBMC T cells (not recorded which). This TCR came from a woman between 50 and 59 years old in good health. The CDR3: CASSLVGQGYQPQHF.